The 5 T cell receptor beta chains below come from one sample, sequenced in a study of CD8+CD57+ T cells in acquired aplastic anemia. Genomic DNA provided the template from which TCR beta VDJ and CDR3 profiles were obtained. TCRdb redid the calling of the reads with MiXCR, one entry per CDR3 protein. The sample yields about 180,000 distinct CDR3 sequences, around 60% seen once. The patients chosen for sequencing had shown expansion of CD8+CD57+ cells (detected by flow cytometry). The sample taken for sequencing was sorted CD4+, CD8+, or CD8+CD57+ T cells (not recorded which) from PBMCs. The receptor source for this set is a human donor with aplastic anemia.

The chain is built from TRBV7-6 and TRBJ2-7, with TRBD1 matching 8 bases. From germline, CDR1 is SGHVS and CDR2 FNYEAQ. The trim removed 3 bases at V and 0 bases at J, leaving 4 bases unmatched. The CDR3 consists of 15 residues. CDR3 coding DNA: TGTGCCAGCAGCTTGGGACAGGAACTCTCCTACGAGCAGTACTTC. This translates into CASSLGQELSYEQYF. The variable domain in full, with the rest retrieved from reference TRBV7-6 and TRBJ2-7, is GAGVSQSPRYKVTKRGQDVALRCDPISGHVSLYWYRQALGQGPEFLTYFNYEAQQDKSGLPNDRFSAERPEGSISTLTIQRTEQRDSAMYRCASSLGQELSYEQYFGPGTRLTVT.

The CDR3 DNA sequence: TGTGCCAGCAGCTTAAGGGCAGGGAGCACAGATACGCAGTATTTT. It codes for CASSLRAGSTDTQYF. V usage is TRBV5-8 and J usage is TRBJ2-3; weak D call: TRBD1 (5 bases). V lost 2 bases and J lost 0, with 10 bases in between. The CDR3 contains 15 residues. Germline-derived CDR1 and CDR2 are SGHTS and YDEGEE.

This clonotype was observed many times. The chain has TRBV6-1 and TRBJ2-7, with D possibly being TRBD1 (6 bases). Looked up from germline, CDR1 is MNHNS and CDR2 is SASEGT. Trimming shortened V by 4 bases and J by 6 bases, and 13 bases separated the two germline ends. The length of the CDR3 is 13 residues. The CDR3 loop reads CASSGNRVTEQYF. The CDR3 nucleotides read TGTGCCAGCAGTGGAAACAGGGTCACCGAGCAGTACTTC.

The chain employs TRBV7-2 and TRBJ2-1; 12 bases agree with TRBD2. The trim removed 7 bases at V and 4 bases at J, leaving 2 bases unmatched. The CDR3 consists of 14 residues. Germline-derived CDR1 and CDR2 are SGHTA and FQGNSA. CDR3 DNA: TGTGCCAGCACCGGACTAGCGGGATACAATGAGCAGTTCTTC. This sequence encodes CASTGLAGYNEQFF.

The chain has TRBV10-3 and TRBJ1-2; no firm D call. V was shortened by 0 bases and J by 6 bases, with 20 bases between the two germline ends. Germline lookup yields CDR1 ENHRY and CDR2 SYGVKD. This CDR3 spans 17 amino acids. Here the CDR3 DNA reads TGTGCCATCAGTGAGTCTGTCTCGGTCTCGAGAGAAAATGGCTACACCTTC. Its protein product is CAISESVSVSRENGYTF.